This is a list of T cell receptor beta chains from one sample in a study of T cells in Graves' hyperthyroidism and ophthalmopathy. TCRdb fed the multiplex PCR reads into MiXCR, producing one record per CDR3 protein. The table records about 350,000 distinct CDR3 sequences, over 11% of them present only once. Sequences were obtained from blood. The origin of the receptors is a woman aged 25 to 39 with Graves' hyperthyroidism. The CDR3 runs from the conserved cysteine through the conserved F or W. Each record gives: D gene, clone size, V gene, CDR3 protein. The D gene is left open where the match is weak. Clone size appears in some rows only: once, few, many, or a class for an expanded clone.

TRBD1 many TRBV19 CASRPDRDSSPLHF
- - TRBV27 CASSLQQGPQETQYF
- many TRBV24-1 CATGESAASGNRDEQFF
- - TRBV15 CATTGGYGISYEQYF
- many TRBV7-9 CASSISLYEQYF
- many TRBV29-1 CSGQGGREQYF
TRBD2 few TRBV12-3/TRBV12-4 CASTAGGPPRNEQSF
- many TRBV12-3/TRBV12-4 CASSLSGRGSAGYTF
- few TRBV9 CASSVSGSGNTIYF
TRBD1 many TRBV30 CAWSGQGNQPQHF
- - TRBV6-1 CASSEDWRVQYF